This T cell receptor (beta chain) appears in the sequencing data of a study of CD8 T cells in ankylosing spondylitis. General study points: Peripheral blood held disease-linked clones only at relatively low frequency, and these were CD8+. Before this, some motif variants had been reported in reactive arthritis synovial fluid and blood. Disease-associated clones were reportedly significantly overrepresented in matched ankylosing spondylitis synovial fluid.

The V segment lost 3 bases and the J segment 4 bases; nucleotides outside the gene matches: 6. This CDR3 is built from 16 residues. CDR1 MNHEY and CDR2 SVGAGI come from the germline V gene. This clonotype turned up a few times. Its matching antigen is unknown. TCR beta libraries were made by quantitative 5'-RACE with molecular barcodes. MiXCR was run by TCRdb on the 5' RACE reads, yielding one entry per CDR3 protein. This sample has approximately 350,000 distinct CDR3 sequences, with approximately 22% found just once. The sequence was obtained from a male donor with ankylosing spondylitis or in good health (not recorded which). This chain connects TRBV6-5 to TRBJ2-3; 11 bases fit TRBD1. Sample: blood, either unsorted or a sorted T cell fraction (not recorded which). The CDR3 DNA follows: TGTGCCAGCAGTTATTTTAGGACAGGGGGCGCAGATACGCAGTATTTT. It encodes CASSYFRTGGADTQYF.